This T cell receptor (beta chain) stems from a study of cytotoxic CD8 clonotypes in ibrutinib-treated CLL. CDR3 size: 15 residues. V dropped 5 bases and J dropped 7; count of bases not matched to a gene: 7. The germline CDR1 and CDR2 sequences are SGHVS and FQNEAQ. Only in-frame clones appear in the TCRdb table, and some are missing; sequencing was by immunoSEQ multiplex PCR. The repertoire holds some 200,000 clones, with over 65% as singletons. This specimen was PBMCs, taken after 12 months of ibrutinib treatment. The clonotype originates from a human donor with chronic lymphocytic leukemia. This sequence joins TRBV7-8 and TRBJ1-4; 10 bases line up with TRBD1. The CDR3 nucleotides read TGTGCCAGCAGCCCCGGGACAGGGGCGAGTGAAAAACTGTTTTTT. It specifies CASSPGTGASEKLFF.